This TCR beta chain derives from a study of cytomegalovirus exposure and HLA in healthy donors. Points on this clone: Its matching antigen is unknown.

Whole-study results and caveats: Across HLA loci, a later analysis found differing TCR association rates, with DRB1 most and HLA-C fewest. According to a later analysis, donors in an Asian-associated ancestry cluster reportedly had fewer N-insertions than the roughly 660-donor mean.

Although they were nominally healthy when sampled, donors likely had unrecorded immune exposures. The study ran its PCR with 60 Vbeta and 13 Jbeta primers. The table came from immunoSEQ multiplex PCR; TCRdb's copy has only in-frame clones and leaves some out. In total, the table holds about 130,000 clones. The germline V gene encodes CDR1 SGHRS and CDR2 YFSETQ. The CDR3 is 14 amino acids. V was trimmed by 4 bases and J by 1 base, leaving 11 bases between them. The receptor was isolated from a man aged 18-30 years in good health and CMV-seronegative. Sample: PBMCs. The chain is built from TRBV5-1 and TRBJ1-1; D might be TRBD1 (5 bases). As DNA, the CDR3 is TGCGCCAGCAGCCTAGGGGCTCCGAACACTGAAGCTTTCTTT. Protein product: CASSLGAPNTEAFF.